The entry below describes one T cell receptor beta chain. The sample is drawn from a study of blood T cell repertoires in COVID-19. Study-wide context: The United States, Italy and Spain were the sources of the acute and convalescent COVID-19 samples. The analysed material was cDNA or gDNA that came from T cells, B-cell-depleted T cells, or PBMCs.

This CDR3 comprises 14 residues. Trimming took 6 bases from V and 0 from J, leaving 10 bases between them. CDR1 SGHRS and CDR2 YFSETQ come from the germline V gene. Per the original data handling: Reference gene primer amplification gave estimated nucleated cell counts. Produced via immunoSEQ multiplex PCR; TCRdb's table is partial and in-frame only. V and J calls and clone size are as listed in that table; D and trimming were resolved from the DNA. The sample holds approximately 210,000 clones, under 95% seen once. The sample was peripheral blood. The TCR sequence derives from a man aged 25-45 years with acute or convalescent COVID-19. J is TRBJ1-3 and V is TRBV5-1; D is possibly TRBD1 (5 bases). For the CDR3, the DNA is TGCGCCAGCAAAGGCGACAGCTCTGGAAACACCATATATTTT. This encodes CASKGDSSGNTIYF.